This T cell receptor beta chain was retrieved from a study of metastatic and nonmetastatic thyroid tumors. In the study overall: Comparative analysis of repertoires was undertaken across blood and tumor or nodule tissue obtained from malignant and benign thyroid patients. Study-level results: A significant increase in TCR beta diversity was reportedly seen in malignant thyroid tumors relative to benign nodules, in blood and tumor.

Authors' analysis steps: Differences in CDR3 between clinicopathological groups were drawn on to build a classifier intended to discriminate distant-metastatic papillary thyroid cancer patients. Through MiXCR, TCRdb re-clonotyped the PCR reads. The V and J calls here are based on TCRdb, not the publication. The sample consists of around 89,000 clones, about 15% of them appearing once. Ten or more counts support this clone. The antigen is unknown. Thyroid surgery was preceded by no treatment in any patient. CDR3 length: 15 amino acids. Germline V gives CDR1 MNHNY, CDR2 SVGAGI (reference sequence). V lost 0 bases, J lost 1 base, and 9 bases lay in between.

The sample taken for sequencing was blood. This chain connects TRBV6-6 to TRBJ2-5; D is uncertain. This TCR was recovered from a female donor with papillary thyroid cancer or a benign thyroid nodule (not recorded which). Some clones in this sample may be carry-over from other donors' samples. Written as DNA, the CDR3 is TGTGCCAGCAGTTACTCGTTCGGTTTCCAAGAGACCCAGTACTTC. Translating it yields CASSYSFGFQETQYF.